These 15 T cell receptor beta chains share one sample of origin, sequenced in a study of blood T cells in healthy people across ages. Primed by a sample-barcoded 5' primer and a J-beta primer mix, a second PCR proceeded for 7 to 11 cycles. TCRdb reprocessed the 5' RACE reads via MiXCR and lists one record per CDR3 protein. The sample records some 1.5 million distinct CDR3 sequences, approximately 43% being singletons. The material sequenced was blood. The receptors were sampled from a woman under 30 in good health.

This chain uses TRBV7-2 with TRBJ1-1, with TRBD1 identical over 8 bases. Germline trimming cut 2 bases from V and 6 bases from J; bases unmatched to any gene: 11. CDR3 size: 16 residues. CDR1 and CDR2 (germline): SGHTA, FQGNSA. The CDR3 reads CASSLKTGTGIAEAFF. DNA for the CDR3: TGTGCCAGCAGCTTAAAGACCGGGACAGGCATCGCTGAAGCTTTCTTT.

This chain uses TRBV6-5 with TRBJ2-1; D call uncertain. Germline-derived CDR1 and CDR2 are MNHEY and SVGAGI. The CDR3 loop spans 14 amino acids. The germline V and J ends were trimmed by 0 bases and 6 bases, with 9 bases remaining between them. In DNA form, the CDR3 reads TGTGCCAGCAGTTACTCACAGCTTGTCAATGAGCAGTTCTTC. Its protein product is CASSYSQLVNEQFF.

The sample holds a few counts of this clonotype. The gene calls are TRBV20-1 and TRBJ1-1; 7 bases are a match to TRBD1. Trimming removed 3 bases from V and 2 bases from J; junction bases left unmatched: 3. Germline CDR1 reads DFQATT; CDR2 reads SNEGSKA (reference sequence). This CDR3 is built from 13 residues. The CDR3 sequence: CSASRDSNTEAFF. CDR3 nucleotides: TGCAGTGCTAGCCGGGACAGTAACACTGAAGCTTTCTTT.

This clonotype was recorded many times. V is TRBV7-9 and J is TRBJ2-7, with D maybe TRBD1 (5 bases). Germline CDR1 reads SEHNR; CDR2 reads FQNEAQ (reference sequence). V lost 5 bases to trimming and J lost 3 bases, with 14 bases between them. The CDR3 contains 14 residues. CDR3 sequence (DNA): TGTGCCAGCAGCCTCCAGGGTTTCAACTACGAGCAGTACTTC. Amino acids: CASSLQGFNYEQYF.

This clonotype showed up just a few times. The V and J genes are TRBV6-2 or TRBV6-3 and TRBJ1-1; D ambiguous. This CDR3 is built from 13 residues. Germline V gene sequence: CDR1 MNHEY, CDR2 SVGEGT. V was cut by 5 bases and J by 8 bases, with 15 bases left in between. CDR3 DNA sequence: TGTGCCAGCAGTAAAATCCCGGAAAACGAAGCTTTCTTT. Translated, it gives CASSKIPENEAFF.

Here the CDR3 reads CATSRDSTAYSNQPQHF. In nucleotides, the CDR3 is TGTGCCACCAGCAGAGATTCGACGGCTTATAGCAATCAGCCCCAGCATTTT. The chain links TRBV15 to TRBJ1-5, with no clear D. The germline gives CDR1 LNHNV, CDR2 YYDKDF (reference sequence). Trimming left V 0 bases short and J 0 bases short, with 12 bases between. CDR3 size: 17 residues.

This clonotype was counted at least ten times. A much larger clone is a single base away; this may be a read error. CDR3 sequence (DNA): TGCGCCAGCAGCGTCGGACGGGGTAATGAAAAACTGTTTTTT. Translated: CASSVGRGNEKLFF. The chain has TRBV4-1 and TRBJ1-4; D call uncertain. The CDR3 runs 14 residues. The V end lost 5 bases, the J end lost 4 bases, and 11 bases lay between the germline ends. Germline lookup yields CDR1 MGHRA and CDR2 YSYEKL.

The chain joins TRBV4-2 to TRBJ2-1; D gene uncertain. Germline loops: CDR1 LGHNA, CDR2 YNFKEQ. The CDR3 consists of 14 residues. V was pared by 0 bases and J by 13 bases, with 16 bases between. CDR3 sequence (DNA): TGTGCCAGCAGCCAAGATCGAGTCGGTGAGACCCAGTTCTTC. This translates into CASSQDRVGETQFF.

The J gene is TRBJ1-2, the V gene TRBV9, with D tentatively TRBD1 (6 bases). The CDR3 loop spans 14 amino acids. V dropped 4 bases and J dropped 4 bases, with 14 bases sitting between them. Germline CDR1 is SGDLS and CDR2 is YYNGEE. CDR3 amino acids: CASSFSTGGYGYTF. CDR3 coding DNA: TGTGCCAGCAGCTTTTCGACAGGCGGCTATGGCTACACCTTC. Full variable domain (missing parts from reference TRBV9 and TRBJ1-2): DSGVTQTPKHLITATGQRVTLRCSPRSGDLSVYWYQQSLDQGLQFLIQYYNGEERAKGNILERFSAQQFPDLHSELNLSSLELGDSALYFCASSFSTGGYGYTFGSGTRLTVV.

V and J are TRBV7-9 and TRBJ2-6; TRBD1 matches 7 bases. Germline V gene sequence: CDR1 SEHNR, CDR2 FQNEAQ (reference sequence). The CDR3 runs to 18 residues. V lost 3 bases to trimming and J lost 0 bases; unmatched junction nucleotides: 8. CDR3 sequence: CASSLRTTGDSGANVLTF. Here the CDR3 DNA reads TGTGCCAGCAGCTTGCGAACAACAGGGGACTCTGGGGCCAACGTCCTGACTTTC.

The rearrangement joins TRBV21-1 to TRBJ2-7; TRBD1, the table's D call, was not compared with the DNA. TRBV21-1 is assigned pseudogene status. The CDR3 loop spans 16 amino acids. The CDR3 protein is CASSKRDRERAYEQYF. The CDR3 bases are TGTGCCAGCAGCAAAAGGGACAGGGAAAGGGCATATGAGCAGTACTTC.

V usage is TRBV18 and J usage is TRBJ2-7; D is possibly TRBD1 (6 bases). Trimming took 1 base from V and 7 from J, leaving 11 bases between them. CDR1 is KGHSH and CDR2 is LQKENI in the germline V gene. This CDR3 is built from 13 residues. The CDR3 nucleotides read TGTGCCAGCTCACCACAGGGGGACAATGAGCAGTACTTC. This sequence encodes CASSPQGDNEQYF. Full variable domain (outside the CDR3, taken from reference TRBV18 and TRBJ2-7): NAGVMQNPRHLVRRRGQEARLRCSPMKGHSHVYWYRQLPEEGLKFMVYLQKENIIDESGMPKERFSAEFPKEGPSILRIQQVVRGDSAAYFCASSPQGDNEQYFGPGTRLTVT.

A remark on this clonotype: The junction departs from germline at one end; a sequencing error may be responsible. The chain employs TRBV5-1 and TRBJ2-6, with TRBD1 matching 8 bases. The CDR3 runs 18 residues. The germline V gene has CDR1 SGHRS and CDR2 YFSETQ. CDR3 nucleotides: TGCGCCAGCAGCTTGGGACAGGGGACACCCTCTGGGGCCAACGCCCTGACTTTC. Translating it yields CASSLGQGTPSGANALTF.

The chain joins TRBV12-3 or TRBV12-4 to TRBJ1-2; 9 positions match TRBD1. The CDR3 spans 14 residues. After removal of 5 bases from V and 6 bases from J, the junction contained 7 bases not matched to a gene. CDR3 protein: CASSVTGGWDGYTF. In nucleotides, the CDR3 is TGTGCCAGCAGTGTAACAGGGGGCTGGGATGGCTACACCTTC.

This clonotype was observed a handful of times. This chain links TRBV28 with TRBJ1-2, with TRBD1 matching 7 bases. CDR3 length: 14 residues. The trim removed 6 bases at V and 6 bases at J, leaving 10 bases unmatched. Germline V gives CDR1 MDHEN, CDR2 SYDVKM. CDR3 in DNA: TGTGCCAGCAGCTCGGGAGCAGGGGGAGATGGCTACACCTTC. It yields the protein CASSSGAGGDGYTF.